The clone carrying this TCR beta chain was observed a handful of times. Its antigen is not known. The record originates from a study of T cell clonotyping in hematopoietic cell transplantation. Using immunoSEQ multiplex PCR, the repertoire was profiled, and TCRdb retains in-frame clones only, with some absent. Of roughly 5,300 clones detected, roughly 70% appear once; the ten largest clones hold under 30%. Study outcomes and limitations: Recipient TCR diversity dropped after transplant; expanded clonotypes rose from day 30 to 180. No sorting was done, leaving CD4 and CD8 contributions mixed. At the given depth, recipient repertoires were over 97% de novo clonotypes.

The source is a male patient aged 50 to 59 who had an allogeneic stem cell transplant from an unrelated donor, so the T cells may come from the graft donor. Some clones in this sample may be carry-over from other donors' samples. The starting material was PBMCs, obtained 180 days after allogeneic stem cell transplant.

DNA for the CDR3: TGTGCCAGCATCGGTGACTCACTGAACACTGAAGCTTTCTTT. This sequence encodes CASIGDSLNTEAFF. The rearrangement joins TRBV6-6 to TRBJ1-1, with D hard to call. Germline V lookup: CDR1 MNHNY, CDR2 SVGAGI (reference sequence). The ends were cut back, 7 bases at V and 0 bases at J, with 12 bases in the middle. CDR3 length equals 14 residues.